The 12 T cell receptor beta chains reported below all come from one sample, sequenced in a study of control samples from healthy donors and cancer patients. Assay: immunoSEQ multiplex PCR; the TCRdb copy retains only in-frame clones and omits some. The data show about 44,000 clones, about 89% seen once. The sample comprised PBMCs. Every receptor here comes from an older woman with lung cancer.

The V call is TRBV9, the J call TRBJ1-1; D uncertain. The CDR3 is 13 residues long. The V gene lost 0 bases and the J gene lost 6 bases, with 9 bases spanning the gap. Per the germline V gene, CDR1 is SGDLS and CDR2 is YYNGEE. The CDR3 DNA sequence: TGTGCCAGCAGCGTAGTAGGGTCAGCTGAAGCTTTCTTT. The encoded protein is CASSVVGSAEAFF.

The chain uses TRBV20-1 and TRBJ2-3; D is ambiguous. The CDR3 totals 10 residues. Germline-derived CDR1 and CDR2 are DFQATT and SNEGSKA (reference sequence). Trimming left V 6 bases short and J 1 base short, with 2 bases between. Written as DNA, the CDR3 is TGCAGTGCCCGCACAGATACGCAGTATTTT. As protein: CSARTDTQYF.

The CDR3: CASSYARLAGNEQFF. The CDR3 nucleotides read TGTGCCAGCAGTTACGCGAGACTAGCTGGCAATGAGCAGTTCTTC. The chain uses TRBV6-2 or TRBV6-3 and TRBJ2-1, with 7 bases that match TRBD2. Germline V lookup: CDR1 MNHEY, CDR2 SVGEGT. V trimming: 2 bases; J trimming: 6 bases; junction bases outside the gene matches: 7. The CDR3 consists of 15 residues.

V and J are TRBV11-2 and TRBJ1-2; no firm D call. CDR3 size: 15 residues. The V gene lost 1 base and the J gene lost 3 bases, with 12 bases spanning the gap. CDR1 and CDR2 from the germline V gene are SGHAT and FQNNGV. CDR3 residues: CASSLASNSHYGYTF. DNA of the CDR3: TGTGCCAGCAGCTTAGCTTCTAACTCACACTATGGCTACACCTTC.

V is TRBV7-9 and J is TRBJ1-6; D perhaps matches TRBD1 (5 bases). V lost 3 bases, J lost 15 bases, and 15 bases lay in between. Germline lookup yields CDR1 SEHNR and CDR2 FQNEAQ (reference sequence). The CDR3 covers 13 residues. CDR3 in amino acids: CASSLPGPTFLHF. The CDR3 DNA sequence: TGTGCCAGCAGCTTGCCGGGGCCGACTTTCCTCCACTTT.

The chain has TRBV19 and TRBJ1-5; no clear D gene. Germline V gene sequence: CDR1 LNHDA, CDR2 SQIVND (reference sequence). This CDR3 has 14 residues. Trimming stripped 5 bases from V and 0 bases from J, with 8 bases between. CDR3 loop: CASSRISSNQPQHF. For the CDR3, the DNA is TGTGCCAGTAGTCGAATCAGTAGCAATCAGCCCCAGCATTTT.

Relative to its sample, this clone is medium-sized. The chain combines TRBV25-1 with TRBJ2-1; no firm D call. CDR1 MGHDK and CDR2 SYGVNS come from the germline V gene. CDR3 length: 11 amino acids. With 4 bases removed from V and 7 bases from J, the gap between germline ends came to 5 bases. CDR3 nucleotides: TGTGCCAGCAGTGGTGGAAATGAGCAGTTCTTC. Residues: CASSGGNEQFF.

This rearrangement joins TRBV19 to TRBJ1-2; D perhaps matches TRBD1 (5 bases). Germline V gives CDR1 LNHDA, CDR2 SQIVND (reference sequence). Trimming shortened V by 4 bases and J by 7 bases, and 16 bases separated the two germline ends. The CDR3 spans 14 residues. CDR3 loop: CASSKQGIVLGYTF. As DNA, the CDR3 is TGTGCCAGTAGTAAGCAGGGTATAGTCCTTGGCTACACCTTC.

The rearrangement links TRBV10-2 to TRBJ1-6, with a tentative D call TRBD1 (5 bases). V lost 7 bases, J lost 5 bases, and 12 bases lay in between. The CDR3 spans 14 residues. Per germline, CDR1 WSHSY and CDR2 SAAADI. CDR3 sequence (DNA): TGCGCCAGCAAACGACAGACAAATAATTCACCCCTCCACTTT. Amino acids: CASKRQTNNSPLHF.

This chain links TRBV7-6 with TRBJ2-1; 8 bases line up with TRBD1. V dropped 6 bases and J dropped 1; count of bases not matched to a gene: 5. CDR3 size: 15 residues. Germline V lookup: CDR1 SGHVS, CDR2 FNYEAQ. CDR3: CASSRNRGSYNEQFF. The CDR3 bases are TGTGCCAGCAGTCGGAACAGGGGGTCCTACAATGAGCAGTTCTTC. The whole variable domain, remainder taken from reference TRBV7-6 and TRBJ2-1, is GAGVSQSPRYKVTKRGQDVALRCDPISGHVSLYWYRQALGQGPEFLTYFNYEAQQDKSGLPNDRFSAERPEGSISTLTIQRTEQRDSAMYRCASSRNRGSYNEQFFGPGTRLTVL.

Concerning this clone: Other DNA sequences in the same sample also yield this CDR3. The J gene is TRBJ1-1, the V gene TRBV19; D is possibly TRBD1 (5 bases). Per germline, CDR1 LNHDA and CDR2 SQIVND (reference sequence). The CDR3 contains 14 residues. V was shortened by 0 bases and J by 4 bases, with 9 bases between the two germline ends. This CDR3 is CASSIEKGSTEAFF. CDR3 sequence (DNA): TGTGCCAGTAGTATAGAGAAGGGGTCCACTGAAGCTTTCTTT.

The V gene is TRBV13, the J gene TRBJ1-6; 10 nucleotides align to TRBD1. Trimming removed 5 bases from V and 13 bases from J; junction bases left unmatched: 8. This CDR3 region has 14 residues. Germline CDR1 is PRHDT and CDR2 is FYEKMQ (reference sequence). The CDR3, as DNA: TGTGCCAGCAGCCCCCGGACAGGGGGATTCCCCCTCCACTTT. Protein: CASSPRTGGFPLHF.